A single sample is the source of the 6 T cell receptor beta chains below, sequenced in a study of cytomegalovirus exposure and HLA in healthy donors. Primers: 60 Vbeta forward and 13 Jbeta reverse. Libraries were prepared by immunoSEQ multiplex PCR; TCRdb keeps only in-frame clonotypes and omits some of them. The sample lists about 92,000 clones; roughly 80% were seen once. The sample consisted of PBMCs. All receptors derive from a girl aged 2-9 years in good health and CMV-seropositive.

V and J are TRBV30 and TRBJ1-5, with 8 bases aligning to TRBD1. The CDR3 is 18 amino acids. The germline gives CDR1 GTSNPN, CDR2 SVGIG (reference sequence). V trimming: 2 bases; J trimming: 3 bases; junction bases outside the gene matches: 15. CDR3 nucleotide sequence: TGTGCCTGGAGTTTTAGGAGAGCCGGGACAGGATACAATCAGCCCCAGCATTTT. This gives the protein CAWSFRRAGTGYNQPQHF.

This rearrangement joins TRBV7-9 to TRBJ1-1; possibly TRBD1 for D (6 bases). Germline assignment: CDR1 SEHNR and CDR2 FQNEAQ (reference sequence). V was shortened by 5 bases and J by 0 bases, with 7 bases between the two germline ends. The CDR3 contains 13 residues. CDR3 sequence: CASSGGLNTEAFF. The CDR3, as DNA: TGTGCCAGCAGCGGGGGCCTGAACACTGAAGCTTTCTTT.

The rearrangement links TRBV6-5 to TRBJ1-1, with D perhaps TRBD1 (6 bases). Germline V gene sequence: CDR1 MNHEY, CDR2 SVGAGI. V lost 6 bases to trimming and J lost 1 base, with 15 bases between them. This CDR3 comprises 15 residues. The DNA of the CDR3 is TGTGCCAGCAGGCACTACAGGGTTTCGAACACTGAAGCTTTCTTT. Its translation: CASRHYRVSNTEAFF.

CDR3 sequence reads: CSTRTATDTQYF. The DNA for the CDR3 is TGCAGCACGAGGACAGCCACAGATACGCAGTATTTT. The V call is TRBV29-1, the J call TRBJ2-3; D possibly corresponds to TRBD1 (6 bases). This CDR3 comprises 12 residues. Trimming left V 8 bases short and J 2 bases short, with 11 bases between. The germline V gene encodes CDR1 SQVTM and CDR2 ANQGSEA.

CDR3 loop: CASSRGLAGETQYF. The DNA for the CDR3 is TGTGCCAGCAGCCGAGGACTAGCGGGGGAGACCCAGTACTTC. The chain joins TRBV4-2 to TRBJ2-5; 12 nucleotides match TRBD2. There are 14 residues in the CDR3. Losses at the gene ends were 4 bases for V and 5 bases for J; bases not matched to a gene: 2. Germline V lookup: CDR1 LGHNA, CDR2 YNFKEQ.

V and J are TRBV6-1 and TRBJ2-1; tentative D call: TRBD1 (6 bases). Germline CDR1 reads MNHNS; CDR2 reads SASEGT. The CDR3 loop spans 14 amino acids. V lost 7 bases and J lost 5, with 15 bases in between. CDR3 DNA: TGTGCCAGCAAGACCGACAGGTTTGACAATGAGCAGTTCTTC. It yields the protein CASKTDRFDNEQFF.